The 12 T cell receptor beta chains given below trace back to one sample, sequenced in a study of cytomegalovirus exposure and HLA in healthy donors. The PCR employed 60 Vbeta primers together with 13 Jbeta primers. Repertoires were generated with immunoSEQ multiplex PCR, while TCRdb's copy carries only in-frame clones and drops some. The sample yields some 140,000 clones, 55% to 80% seen once. The source material was PBMCs. All receptors derive from a middle-aged woman in good health and CMV-seronegative.

This clone was observed a few times. This rearrangement joins TRBV5-1 to TRBJ2-7, with a weak D call TRBD1 (6 bases). The V end was cut by 2 bases, the J end by 0 bases, with 12 bases between. There are 15 residues in the CDR3. The germline CDR1 and CDR2 sequences are SGHRS and YFSETQ. CDR3 loop: CASSFLQGPSYEQYF. As DNA, the CDR3 is TGCGCCAGCAGCTTCCTACAGGGCCCCTCCTACGAGCAGTACTTC.

This clone appeared a single time. The chain joins TRBV6-1 to TRBJ1-3, with 7 bases identical to TRBD1. Germline lookup yields CDR1 MNHNS and CDR2 SASEGT. This CDR3 spans 15 amino acids. V shed 5 bases and J 4 bases; nucleotides not matched to a gene: 8. The CDR3 bases are TGTGCCAGCAGTCGACAGGGACAGCCGGGAAACACCATATATTTT. It specifies CASSRQGQPGNTIYF.

The V and J genes are TRBV7-9 and TRBJ2-5, with TRBD2 matching over 15 bases. The DNA end is a closer match to TRBJ2-7, so the J assignment may be wrong. The CDR3 sequence is 16 residues long. Germline assignment: CDR1 SEHNR and CDR2 FQNEAQ (reference sequence). The CDR3 here is CASSSPGTSGGYEQYF. CDR3 bases: TGTGCCAGCAGCTCCCCGGGGACTAGCGGGGGGTACGAGCAGTACTTC.

Written as DNA, the CDR3 is TGTGCCAGCAGTTCGAGGGGGGGGACTAGCGGAGCTAGCACAGATACGCAGTATTTT. Amino acid sequence: CASSSRGGTSGASTDTQYF. The chain recombines TRBV28 with TRBJ2-3; 11 nucleotides agree with TRBD2. Germline values: CDR1 MDHEN, CDR2 SYDVKM. Trimming at V came to 4 bases and at J to 0 bases, leaving 12 bases not matched to a gene. CDR3 length: 19 amino acids.

This clone was counted only a few times. The chain employs TRBV2 and TRBJ1-1; D is unresolved. With 4 bases removed from V and 4 bases from J, the gap between germline ends came to 7 bases. Germline values: CDR1 SNHLY, CDR2 FYNNEI. The CDR3 runs to 12 residues. For the CDR3, the DNA is TGTGCCAGCAGTGGTCCGGGCACTGAAGCTTTCTTT. It encodes CASSGPGTEAFF. Supplemented by reference TRBV2 and TRBJ1-1, the full variable domain reads EPEVTQTPSHQVTQMGQEVILRCVPISNHLYFYWYRQILGQKVEFLVSFYNNEISEKSEIFDDQFSVERPDGSNFTLKIRSTKLEDSAMYFCASSGPGTEAFFGQGTRLTVV.

The chain combines TRBV2 with TRBJ2-3; D is perhaps TRBD2 (7 bases). Germline assignment: CDR1 SNHLY and CDR2 FYNNEI. The length of the CDR3 is 14 residues. Trimming pared 3 bases from V and 7 bases from J, leaving 14 bases between. CDR3 sequence reads: CASSDGGGGYTQYF. Here the CDR3 DNA reads TGTGCCAGCAGTGATGGAGGGGGAGGGTATACGCAGTATTTT.

The rearrangement links TRBV19 to TRBJ1-5, with D perhaps matching TRBD1 (5 bases). Germline V gene sequence: CDR1 LNHDA, CDR2 SQIVND (reference sequence). There are 15 residues in the CDR3. V was clipped by 5 bases and J by 9 bases, with 20 bases between them. Here the CDR3 DNA reads TGTGCCAGTAGTGTTCCGGGAGGGGAACATGGGCCCCAGCATTTT. As protein: CASSVPGGEHGPQHF.

With respect to this clone: The DNA is left out, because the CDR3 cannot be placed on it with certainty; the CDR3 is given as TCRdb lists it. The J gene is TRBJ2-6, the V gene TRBV6-4; the DNA was not used to check the table's D call, TRBD1. Germline V gene data show CDR1 as MRHNA and CDR2 as SNTAGT. The CDR3 spans 20 residues, counting both ends. Here the CDR3 reads CASSSSAYRDRGTGANVLTF.

This clone is labeled as medium-sized. This sequence joins TRBV7-9 and TRBJ2-2; no definite D call. CDR3 length equals 14 residues. With 6 bases removed from V and 0 bases from J, the gap between germline ends came to 8 bases. CDR1 and CDR2 (germline): SEHNR, FQNEAQ (reference sequence). CDR3 in amino acids: CASSTNPNTGELFF. In DNA form, the CDR3 reads TGTGCCAGCAGTACTAACCCGAACACCGGGGAGCTGTTTTTT.

The rearrangement links TRBV27 to TRBJ2-1, with a possible D match to TRBD1 (6 bases). Germline CDR1 reads MNHEY; CDR2 reads SMNVEV (reference sequence). The ends were cut back, 3 bases at V and 7 bases at J, with 22 bases in the middle. CDR3 length: 17 amino acids. The CDR3 loop is CASSLVGIIQGRNEQFF. CDR3 coding DNA: TGTGCCAGCAGTTTGGTAGGGATCATACAGGGCAGGAATGAGCAGTTCTTC.

This chain joins TRBV28 and TRBJ2-1; 11 bases match TRBD2. The V and J ends lost 4 bases and 4 bases, in that order; junction bases with no gene match: 6. The germline gives CDR1 MDHEN, CDR2 SYDVKM. This CDR3 comprises 16 residues. This chain's CDR3 is CASSSTRLAGYNEQFF. DNA of the CDR3: TGTGCCAGCAGTTCGACTCGACTAGCGGGGTACAATGAGCAGTTCTTC.

The chain links TRBV4-1 to TRBJ1-1; TRBD1 might be the D (5 bases). Trimming cost V 7 bases and J 1 base, with 16 bases left between them. CDR3 length equals 15 residues. Germline V lookup: CDR1 MGHRA, CDR2 YSYEKL. This CDR3 is CASNLDQTANTEAFF. The CDR3, as DNA: TGCGCCAGCAACCTGGATCAGACAGCGAACACTGAAGCTTTCTTT.